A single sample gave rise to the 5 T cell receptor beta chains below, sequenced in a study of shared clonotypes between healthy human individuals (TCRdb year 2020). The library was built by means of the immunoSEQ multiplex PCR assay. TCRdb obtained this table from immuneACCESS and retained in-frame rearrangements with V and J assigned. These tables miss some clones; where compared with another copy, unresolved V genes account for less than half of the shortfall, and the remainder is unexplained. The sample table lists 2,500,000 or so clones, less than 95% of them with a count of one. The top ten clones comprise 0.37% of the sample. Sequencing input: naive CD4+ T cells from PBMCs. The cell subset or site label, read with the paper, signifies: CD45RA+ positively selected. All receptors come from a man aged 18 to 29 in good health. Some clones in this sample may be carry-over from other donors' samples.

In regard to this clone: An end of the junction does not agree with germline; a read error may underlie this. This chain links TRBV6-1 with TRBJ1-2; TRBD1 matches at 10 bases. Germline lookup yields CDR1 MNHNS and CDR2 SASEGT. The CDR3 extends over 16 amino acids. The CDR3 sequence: CASSVSAGQGNYGYTF. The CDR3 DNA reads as TGTGCCAGCAGTGTGAGTGCGGGACAGGGGAACTACGGCTACACCTTC.

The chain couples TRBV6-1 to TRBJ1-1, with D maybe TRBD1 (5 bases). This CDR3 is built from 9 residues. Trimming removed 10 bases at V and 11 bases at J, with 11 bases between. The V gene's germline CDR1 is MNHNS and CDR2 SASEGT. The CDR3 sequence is CATTGGAFF. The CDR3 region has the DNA TGTGCCACCACGGGGGGGGCTTTCTTT.

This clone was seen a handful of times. CDR3 in DNA: TGTGCCAGCAGGGGGGGCGAGATCACTGAAGCTTTCTTT. Its protein product is CASRGGEITEAFF. J is TRBJ1-1 and V is TRBV28, with a weak D call TRBD1 (6 bases). Trimming took off 6 bases at V and 4 bases at J, with 12 bases between the two ends. Germline loops: CDR1 MDHEN, CDR2 SYDVKM. The CDR3 has 13 residues.

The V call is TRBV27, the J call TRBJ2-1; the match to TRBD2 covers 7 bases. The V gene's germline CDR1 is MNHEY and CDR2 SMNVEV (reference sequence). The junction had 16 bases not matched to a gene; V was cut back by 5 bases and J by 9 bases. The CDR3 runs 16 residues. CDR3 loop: CASSPRDGLAVSEQFF. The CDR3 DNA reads TGTGCCAGCAGTCCCCGGGATGGGCTAGCGGTGAGTGAGCAGTTCTTC.

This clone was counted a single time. CDR3 in DNA: TGTGCCAGCAGTTTCCGTGGACGGGGCTCTGGAAACACCATATATTTT. Its translation is CASSFRGRGSGNTIYF. This sequence joins TRBV28 and TRBJ1-3; no reliable D call. Germline CDR1 and CDR2: MDHEN and SYDVKM. With 3 bases removed from V and 0 bases from J, the gap between germline ends came to 12 bases. The CDR3 covers 16 residues.